Presented here are 27 T cell receptor beta chains from one specimen sequenced in a study of shared clonotypes between healthy human individuals (dated by TCRdb to 2018 to 2020). CD8 naive samples were CD45RO-negative cells positively selected for CCR7, giving a CD45RA+CCR7+ population that excluded TemRA cells. The library was generated by the immunoSEQ multiplex PCR assay. Imported from immuneACCESS, the table was reduced by TCRdb to in-frame sequences with V and J called. These copies leave out some clones; in studies compared against another copy, an unresolved V gene accounts for under half, and the cause of the remainder is not known. In this sample the table shows hundreds of thousands of clones, 96% of which occur a single time. The top ten constitute about 0.12% of the sample. Sequencing used naive CD8+ T cells sorted from blood. In the paper's terms, the cell subset or site label means: CD45RA+CCR7+. These receptors all come from a woman under 40 in good health.

This rearrangement joins TRBV29-1 to TRBJ2-5, with TRBD2 identical over 9 bases. V dropped 2 bases and J dropped 5; count of bases not matched to a gene: 3. Per germline, CDR1 SQVTM and CDR2 ANQGSEA. The length of the CDR3 is 13 residues. CDR3 amino acids: CSVETSGLETQYF. The CDR3 nucleotides read TGCAGCGTTGAAACTAGCGGGTTGGAGACCCAGTACTTC.

V gene TRBV28 combines with J gene TRBJ1-1; 9 bases line up with TRBD1. The CDR3 spans 18 residues. Germline CDR1 and CDR2: MDHEN and SYDVKM. V lost 4 bases and J lost 5; bases outside the gene matches: 17. CDR3 in amino acids: CASSYTGQGSVEATEAFF. The CDR3 nucleotides read TGTGCCAGCAGTTATACGGGACAGGGCTCGGTCGAGGCGACTGAAGCTTTCTTT.

V is TRBV7-9 and J is TRBJ2-1; D not resolved. The germline V and J ends were trimmed by 1 base and 2 bases, with 9 bases remaining between them. The CDR3 totals 15 residues. The germline gives CDR1 SEHNR, CDR2 FQNEAQ (reference sequence). The CDR3 nucleotides are TGTGCCAGCAGCTTAGGTAACGGAGCCTACAATGAGCAGTTCTTC. Residues: CASSLGNGAYNEQFF.

The chain links TRBV27 to TRBJ2-7; maybe TRBD1 (5 bases). Per the germline V gene, CDR1 is MNHEY and CDR2 is SMNVEV (reference sequence). CDR3 length equals 14 residues. The germline V and J ends were trimmed by 10 bases and 4 bases, with 20 bases remaining between them. This CDR3 reads CATQSTEYPYEQYF. DNA of the CDR3: TGTGCCACCCAGTCGACAGAATACCCTTACGAGCAGTACTTC.

This chain joins TRBV19 and TRBJ2-4; 8 nucleotides align to TRBD1. After removal of 1 base from V and 1 base from J, the junction contained 0 bases not matched to a gene. This CDR3 is 15 amino acids long. Germline-derived CDR1 and CDR2 are LNHDA and SQIVND (reference sequence). The CDR3 nucleotides are TGTGCCAGTAGTATAGGACAGGGGGCCAAAAACATTCAGTACTTC. It encodes CASSIGQGAKNIQYF. The full variable domain, in which reference TRBV19 and TRBJ2-4 provide the parts outside the CDR3, is DGGITQSPKYLFRKEGQNVTLSCEQNLNHDAMYWYRQDPGQGLRLIYYSQIVNDFQKGDIAEGYSVSREKKESFPLTVTSAQKNPTAFYLCASSIGQGAKNIQYFGAGTRLSVL.

Note on this clone: Other DNA sequences in the sample encode the same CDR3. The V call is TRBV7-9, the J call TRBJ1-1; D is ambiguous. CDR1 is SEHNR, CDR2 FQNEAQ, per germline (reference sequence). The ends were cut back, 1 base at V and 0 bases at J, with 3 bases in the middle. This CDR3 is 13 amino acids long. The CDR3 is CASSLGMNTEAFF. CDR3 coding DNA: TGTGCCAGCAGCTTAGGTATGAACACTGAAGCTTTCTTT.

The chain links TRBV7-6 to TRBJ2-1; 10 positions agree with TRBD2. J gave up 4 bases and V 5 bases, and 11 bases lay outside the gene matches. Germline V lookup: CDR1 SGHVS, CDR2 FNYEAQ. This CDR3 has 17 residues. CDR3 DNA: TGTGCCAGCAGCCGTGACCAGGAGACTAGCGGGTACAATGAGCAGTTCTTC. This translates into CASSRDQETSGYNEQFF.

The chain recombines TRBV5-8 with TRBJ1-4; maybe TRBD1 (5 bases). Germline V gene lookup returns CDR1 SGHTS and CDR2 YDEGEE. CDR3 length: 15 residues. The germline V and J ends were trimmed by 4 bases and 4 bases, with 14 bases remaining between them. The CDR3 nucleotides are TGTGCCAGCAGCCGGGAGGGCAGGGATAATGAAAAACTGTTTTTT. This sequence encodes CASSREGRDNEKLFF.

The chain couples TRBV7-8 to TRBJ2-3, with 7 bases identical to TRBD2. From germline, CDR1 is SGHVS and CDR2 FQNEAQ. The CDR3 is 14 residues long. Unmatched junction bases numbered 1, after V lost 2 bases and J lost 2 bases. Here the CDR3 reads CASSLTSDTDTQYF. CDR3 coding DNA: TGTGCCAGCAGCTTAACTAGCGACACAGATACGCAGTATTTT.

The chain uses TRBV28 and TRBJ1-5; D unresolved. V shed 3 bases and J shed 0 bases, with 12 bases lying between them. Looked up from germline, CDR1 is MDHEN and CDR2 is SYDVKM. This CDR3 region has 16 residues. In nucleotides, the CDR3 is TGTGCCAGCAGTTTTATCGAAGAAGCTAGCAATCAGCCCCAGCATTTT. Protein sequence: CASSFIEEASNQPQHF.

This clone is a singleton in its sample. The CDR3 sequence is CASSPGSDTEAFF. CDR3 DNA sequence: TGTGCCAGCAGCCCTGGGTCGGACACTGAAGCTTTCTTT. The gene calls are TRBV5-6 and TRBJ1-1; the D is unclear. In germline, CDR1 is SGHDT, CDR2 YYEEEE. The CDR3 extends over 13 amino acids. V was pared by 4 bases and J by 3 bases, with 10 bases between.

This clone was detected once. The V and J genes are TRBV13 and TRBJ2-7, with D possibly called TRBD1 or TRBD2 (5 bases each). The V end was cut by 0 bases, the J end by 1 base, with 13 bases between. Germline CDR1 is PRHDT and CDR2 is FYEKMQ (reference sequence). This CDR3 has 16 amino acids. The CDR3 DNA sequence: TGTGCCAGCAGCTTAGGCCTCGGGGCAGGTTCCTACGAGCAGTACTTC. Its protein product is CASSLGLGAGSYEQYF. Filled out from reference TRBV13 and TRBJ2-7, the complete variable domain reads AAGVIQSPRHLIKEKRETATLKCYPIPRHDTVYWYQQGPGQDPQFLISFYEKMQSDKGSIPDRFSAQQFSDYHSELNMSSLELGDSALYFCASSLGLGAGSYEQYFGPGTRLTVT.

For this clone: Other nucleotide sequences from this sample produce the same CDR3. The J gene is TRBJ1-1, the V gene TRBV19, with a tentative D call TRBD1 (5 bases). V was shortened by 3 bases and J by 1 base, with 6 bases between the two germline ends. The V gene's germline CDR1 is LNHDA and CDR2 SQIVND (reference sequence). The CDR3 consists of 13 residues. The CDR3 region has the DNA TGTGCCAGTAGTATGGGGGGGAACACTGAAGCTTTCTTT. It codes for CASSMGGNTEAFF. The full variable domain, in which reference TRBV19 and TRBJ1-1 provide the parts outside the CDR3, is DGGITQSPKYLFRKEGQNVTLSCEQNLNHDAMYWYRQDPGQGLRLIYYSQIVNDFQKGDIAEGYSVSREKKESFPLTVTSAQKNPTAFYLCASSMGGNTEAFFGQGTRLTVV.

The chain joins TRBV7-8 to TRBJ2-5; D ambiguous. V lost 5 bases to trimming and J lost 5 bases, with 6 bases between them. The CDR3 contains 11 residues. The germline V gene encodes CDR1 SGHVS and CDR2 FQNEAQ. The CDR3 nucleotides are TGTGCCAGCAGCCCACAGGAGACCCAGTACTTC. Encoded protein: CASSPQETQYF.

V usage is TRBV5-1 and J usage is TRBJ2-7; 10 bases map to TRBD1. V shed 4 bases and J 2 bases; nucleotides not matched to a gene: 18. This CDR3 region has 19 residues. CDR1 and CDR2 (germline): SGHRS, YFSETQ. Here the CDR3 DNA reads TGCGCCAGCAGCCACGTGTTTGGTCCTGGGACAGGGGTTACCTACGAGCAGTACTTC. This encodes CASSHVFGPGTGVTYEQYF. Filled out from reference TRBV5-1 and TRBJ2-7, the complete variable domain reads KAGVTQTPRYLIKTRGQQVTLSCSPISGHRSVSWYQQTPGQGLQFLFEYFSETQRNKGNFPGRFSGRQFSNSRSEMNVSTLELGDSALYLCASSHVFGPGTGVTYEQYFGPGTRLTVT.

The chain links TRBV28 to TRBJ2-7; weak D call: TRBD2 (6 bases). Germline loops: CDR1 MDHEN, CDR2 SYDVKM. V lost 2 bases and J 4 bases, leaving 27 bases between the germline ends. This CDR3 has 19 amino acids. The chain's CDR3 is CASSLPWRELPEKAYEQYF. The CDR3 coding sequence is TGTGCCAGCAGTTTACCGTGGAGGGAACTACCAGAGAAGGCATACGAGCAGTACTTC.

This clone was recorded once. This chain links TRBV11-2 with TRBJ2-3, with TRBD2 matching over 13 bases. CDR1 and CDR2 from the germline V gene are SGHAT and FQNNGV. V dropped 0 bases and J dropped 2; count of bases not matched to a gene: 5. The CDR3 covers 18 residues. The chain's CDR3 is CASSLDGLAGDFTDTQYF. The CDR3 bases are TGTGCCAGCAGCTTAGATGGACTAGCGGGGGATTTCACAGATACGCAGTATTTT. The full variable domain, with the rest looked up from reference TRBV11-2 and TRBJ2-3, is EAGVAQSPRYKIIEKRQSVAFWCNPISGHATLYWYQQILGQGPKLLIQFQNNGVVDDSQLPKDRFSAERLKGVDSTLKIQPAKLEDSAVYLCASSLDGLAGDFTDTQYFGPGTRLTVL.

On this clone: At the DNA level, this CDR3 is encoded by other sequences in the same sample as well. The V gene is TRBV27, the J gene TRBJ1-2; D uncertain. The CDR3 extends over 11 amino acids. Germline CDR1 reads MNHEY; CDR2 reads SMNVEV (reference sequence). Trimming pared 4 bases from V and 5 bases from J, leaving 5 bases between. The CDR3 DNA follows: TGTGCCAGCAGTTCGGGGTATGGCTACACCTTC. This sequence encodes CASSSGYGYTF.

CDR3 in DNA: TGTGCCAGCACCCCCCTCGGGGGGCAGGATGGCTACACCTTC. Its protein is CASTPLGGQDGYTF. The chain links TRBV6-6 to TRBJ1-2, with D tentatively TRBD1 (6 bases). CDR3 length: 14 amino acids. V was cut by 7 bases and J by 6 bases, with 18 bases left in between. Germline V gives CDR1 MNHNY, CDR2 SVGAGI (reference sequence).

This sequence joins TRBV6-5 and TRBJ2-2; D is unclear. Trimming took off 2 bases at V and 2 bases at J, with 12 bases between the two ends. The CDR3 sequence is 16 residues long. Germline V gives CDR1 MNHEY, CDR2 SVGAGI. The CDR3 protein is CASSYPSGLNTGELFF. The DNA for the CDR3 is TGTGCCAGCAGTTACCCGTCCGGATTAAACACCGGGGAGCTGTTTTTT.

The CDR3 sequence: CASSSSGGSSYNEQFF. The CDR3, as DNA: TGTGCCAGCAGCTCTAGCGGGGGGAGCTCCTACAATGAGCAGTTCTTC. The rearrangement links TRBV27 to TRBJ2-1; 11 nucleotides line up with TRBD2. Looked up from germline, CDR1 is MNHEY and CDR2 is SMNVEV (reference sequence). The trim removed 6 bases at V and 0 bases at J, leaving 4 bases unmatched. The CDR3 covers 16 residues.

The rearrangement links TRBV13 to TRBJ1-4; D ambiguous. The CDR3 contains 12 residues. Germline V lookup: CDR1 PRHDT, CDR2 FYEKMQ (reference sequence). V lost 5 bases and J 5 bases, leaving 6 bases between the germline ends. The CDR3 coding sequence is TGTGCCAGCAGCCCGGGGAATGAAAAACTGTTTTTT. Protein: CASSPGNEKLFF. The full variable domain, its missing parts supplied by reference TRBV13 and TRBJ1-4, is AAGVIQSPRHLIKEKRETATLKCYPIPRHDTVYWYQQGPGQDPQFLISFYEKMQSDKGSIPDRFSAQQFSDYHSELNMSSLELGDSALYFCASSPGNEKLFFGSGTQLSVL.

The chain couples TRBV5-6 to TRBJ2-7; a possible D gene is TRBD2 (5 bases). The germline V and J ends were trimmed by 0 bases and 3 bases, with 10 bases remaining between them. CDR1 is SGHDT and CDR2 is YYEEEE in the germline V gene. The CDR3 has 14 residues. CDR3 residues: CASSLGEHLYEQYF. The CDR3 DNA follows: TGTGCCAGCAGCTTGGGGGAGCACCTCTACGAGCAGTACTTC.

This rearrangement joins TRBV6-5 to TRBJ2-3, with 8 bases identical to TRBD2. This CDR3 has 15 amino acids. Germline V gives CDR1 MNHEY, CDR2 SVGAGI. Trimming cost V 10 bases and J 5 bases; bases outside gene matches: 14. The CDR3 is CATASSPGLVDTQYF. DNA of the CDR3: TGTGCCACCGCCAGCTCTCCGGGACTAGTAGATACGCAGTATTTT.

V gene TRBV4-1 combines with J gene TRBJ2-3; the D gene could be TRBD1 or TRBD2 (6 bases each). V was pared by 1 base and J by 14 bases, with 19 bases between. The CDR3 totals 14 residues. The germline V gene encodes CDR1 MGHRA and CDR2 YSYEKL. The CDR3 reads CASSQGRDTPWRYF. The DNA of the CDR3 is TGCGCCAGCAGCCAAGGGAGGGACACCCCCTGGCGGTATTTT.

The chain recombines TRBV13 with TRBJ2-7; D is undetermined. V dropped 5 bases and J dropped 4 bases, with 9 bases sitting between them. Germline CDR1 is PRHDT and CDR2 is FYEKMQ (reference sequence). This CDR3 spans 12 amino acids. CDR3 bases: TGTGCCAGCAGCCGGACGTCATACGAGCAGTACTTC. Translation gives CASSRTSYEQYF.

Remarks on this clone: The same CDR3 can be traced to other DNA sequences in this sample. V usage is TRBV7-9 and J usage is TRBJ2-2; D not resolved. Trimming pared 3 bases from V and 8 bases from J, leaving 4 bases between. The CDR3 consists of 11 residues. Per the germline V gene, CDR1 is SEHNR and CDR2 is FQNEAQ (reference sequence). In DNA form, the CDR3 reads TGTGCCAGCAGCTTGGCTGGGGAGCTGTTTTTT. Amino acid sequence: CASSLAGELFF.